This T cell receptor (beta chain) came from a study of blood T cell repertoires in COVID-19. The wider study: Samples taken during acute and convalescent COVID-19 were collected in the United States, Italy and Spain.

Assay used: immunoSEQ multiplex PCR; TCRdb lists only in-frame clones, some missing. The sample holds 250,000 or so clones, roughly 80% seen once. Exposed participants came across a COVID-19 case within 2 weeks before study entry. The V and J ends lost 5 bases and 2 bases, in that order; junction bases with no gene match: 8. From germline, CDR1 is MNHEY and CDR2 SMNVEV (reference sequence). This CDR3 is built from 16 residues. V usage is TRBV27 and J usage is TRBJ2-2; 7 nucleotides match TRBD1. Sequencing input: PBMCs or T cells enriched from blood (not recorded which). The source of this sequence is a woman in her thirties or forties who had been exposed to COVID-19. Here the CDR3 DNA reads TGTGCCAGCAGTCCAGGGACAGCTTCAAACACCGGGGAGCTGTTTTTT. It codes for CASSPGTASNTGELFF.